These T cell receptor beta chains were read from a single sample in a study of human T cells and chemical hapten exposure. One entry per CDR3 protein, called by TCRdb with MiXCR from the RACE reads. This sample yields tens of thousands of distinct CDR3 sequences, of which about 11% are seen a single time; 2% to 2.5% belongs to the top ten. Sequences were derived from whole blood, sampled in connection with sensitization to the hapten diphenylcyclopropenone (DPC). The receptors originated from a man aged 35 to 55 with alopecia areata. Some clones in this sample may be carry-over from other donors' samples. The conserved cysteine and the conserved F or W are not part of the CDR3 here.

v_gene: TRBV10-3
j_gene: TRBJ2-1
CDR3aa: AISESGGTGGNEQF

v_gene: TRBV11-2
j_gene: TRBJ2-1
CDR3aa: ASSLHREGEQF

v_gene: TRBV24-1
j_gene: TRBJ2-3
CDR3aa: ATSDRDFADTQY

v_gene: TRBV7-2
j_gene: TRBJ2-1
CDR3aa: ASSTSSHNEQF

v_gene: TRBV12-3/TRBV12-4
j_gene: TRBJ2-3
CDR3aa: ASSLGGIDADTQY

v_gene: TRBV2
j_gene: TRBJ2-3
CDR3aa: ASSYWTASTDTQY

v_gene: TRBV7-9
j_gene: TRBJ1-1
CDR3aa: ASSLSPPGTSEAF

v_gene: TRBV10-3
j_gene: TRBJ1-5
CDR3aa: AISESRGDQPQH

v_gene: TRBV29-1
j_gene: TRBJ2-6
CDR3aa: SVGTVSGANVLT

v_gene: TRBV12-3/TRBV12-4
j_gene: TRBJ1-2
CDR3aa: ASSDRVANYGYT

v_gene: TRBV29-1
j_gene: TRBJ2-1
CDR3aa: SVTWGSGAVYNEQF

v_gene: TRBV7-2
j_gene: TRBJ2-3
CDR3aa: ASSSPPTGHTQY

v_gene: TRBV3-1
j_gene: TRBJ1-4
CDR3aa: ASSQKTGSEKLF

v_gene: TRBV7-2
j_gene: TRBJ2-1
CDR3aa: ASSPDLAGGRRNEQF

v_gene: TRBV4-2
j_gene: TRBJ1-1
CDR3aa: ASSQEGPVRYTEAF

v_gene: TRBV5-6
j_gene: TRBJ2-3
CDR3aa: ASSRPLANTDTQY

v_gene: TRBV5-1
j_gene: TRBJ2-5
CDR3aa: ASSLVAGEETQY

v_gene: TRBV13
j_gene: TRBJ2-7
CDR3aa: ASSLPGSSYEQY

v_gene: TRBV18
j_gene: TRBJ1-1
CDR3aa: ASSPTVSGKTEAF

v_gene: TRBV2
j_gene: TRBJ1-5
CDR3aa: ASSVRDRGNQPQH

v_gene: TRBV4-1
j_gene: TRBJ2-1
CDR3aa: ASSQDLVGSSYNEQF

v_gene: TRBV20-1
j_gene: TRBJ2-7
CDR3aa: SAFSLALASKSYEQY

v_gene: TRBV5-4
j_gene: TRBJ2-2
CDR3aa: ASSPPRSGSGTGELF

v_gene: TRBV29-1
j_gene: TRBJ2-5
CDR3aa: SAVDFQETQY

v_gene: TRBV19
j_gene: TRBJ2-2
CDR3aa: ASSTGRIGNTGELF

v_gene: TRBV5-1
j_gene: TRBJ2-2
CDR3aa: ASSLEGQGWTGELF

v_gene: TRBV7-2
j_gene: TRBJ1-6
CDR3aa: ASSPPGQGGNSPLH

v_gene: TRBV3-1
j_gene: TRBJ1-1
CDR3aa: ASSQFGTNTEAF

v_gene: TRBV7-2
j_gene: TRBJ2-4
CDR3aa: ASSLESGRAKNIQY

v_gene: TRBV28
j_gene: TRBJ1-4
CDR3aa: ASRTTSWAANEKRF

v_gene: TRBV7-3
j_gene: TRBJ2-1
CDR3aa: ASSSTSGEQF

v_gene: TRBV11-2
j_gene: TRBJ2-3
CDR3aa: ASSLVLRTSGSMDTQY

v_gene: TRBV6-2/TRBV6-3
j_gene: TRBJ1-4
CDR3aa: ASSYRRTGSATNEKLF

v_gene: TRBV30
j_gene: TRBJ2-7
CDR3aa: AWSPTRLAVRAYEQY

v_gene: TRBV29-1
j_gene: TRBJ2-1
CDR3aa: SVRLSNEQF

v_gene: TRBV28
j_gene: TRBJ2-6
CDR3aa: ASISGTGFSGANVLT

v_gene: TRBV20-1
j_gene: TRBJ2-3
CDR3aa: SALLQASTDTQY

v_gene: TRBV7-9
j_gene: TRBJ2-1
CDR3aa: ASRPTSGRANEQF

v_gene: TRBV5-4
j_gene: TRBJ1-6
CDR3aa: ASSFGNSPLH

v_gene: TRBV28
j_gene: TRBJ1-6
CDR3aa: ATLTGSYNSPLH

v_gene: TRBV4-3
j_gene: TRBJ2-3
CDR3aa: ASSPRTTDTQY